This paragraph reports one TCR beta chain. This clonotype showed up just a few times. The antigen it recognizes is unknown. Within one base of it there is no much larger clone, and no base qualities were kept. The sample originates from a study of T-cell memory formation after mild COVID-19 (dated by TCRdb to the early 2020s). For the study in its entirety: TCR sequence clusters from the two donors were found to be largely donor specific. Longitudinal TCRalpha and TCRbeta repertoire sequencing tracked T-cell clones expanding and contracting after mild COVID-19 in a couple of donors. The cohort comprised two young, previously healthy adult volunteers, one female and one male. What the work shows at the level of the full study, not this receptor alone: Some responding clones were detected in pre-infection memory, suggesting pre-existing cross-reactive memory T cells joined the SARS-CoV-2 response. Contracting CD4+ clones were located mainly in the CM and EM memory subsets, whereas CD8+ clones were found to be enriched in EMRA. Clones contracting from day 15 to 85 had balanced CD4/CD8 phenotypes, while a second wave expanding from day 15 to 37 was biased towards CD4+. SARS-CoV-2 specificity was not confirmed for the second-wave clones peaking on day 37. The study included only a couple of mild cases, and larger cohorts that include severe cases with pre-infection samples were judged to be necessary.

Trimming removed 2 bases from V and 2 bases from J; the gene matches leave 4 bases unexplained. Per the germline V gene, SNHLY is the CDR1 and FYNNEI is the CDR2. Including the terminal cysteine and phenylalanine, the CDR3 comprises 15 residues. Here the CDR3 DNA is all that survives: 45 bases in frame from base 1. Ficoll-Paque density gradient centrifugation was the method used to isolate PBMCs. For sequencing, an Illumina NovaSeq 6000 was employed. Using 5'RACE with constant-segment primers, TCRalpha and TCRbeta cDNA libraries were constructed, with sample barcodes and unique molecular identifiers added in the process. RNA was extracted from every sample with Trizol reagent. Libraries were amplified in two PCR steps, with a second sample barcode and Illumina TruSeq adapters added in the second step. The libraries were sequenced on an Illumina NovaSeq using 2 x 150 bp paired-end reads. As for how the authors treated the data: Demultiplexing of reads and collapsing into UMI-guided consensus sequences were performed with migec v1.2.7. Using mixcr v2.1.11, the UMI consensuses were aligned to TRA and TRB V and J templates and assembled into clonotypes. A clonotype was counted as expanded or contracted only if both edgeR and NoisET called the change significant, with noise models trained on biological replicates. For edgeR calls, a false discovery rate-adjusted p below 0.01 and a log2 fold-change threshold of 1 were applied. PCA with hierarchical clustering of max-normalized trajectories of the 1000 most abundant clonotypes was used as exploratory dynamics analysis. Separately sequenced CD4+ and CD8+ repertoires were used to assign the CD4 or CD8 phenotype of responding clones. TCRdb reanalyzed the raw reads on its own, using fastp at Q25 for trimming and MiXCR for clone calling, and kept in-frame beta chains. Rows matching on CDR3 protein sequence are summarized as one entry with the most common DNA and genes. The V and J calls, along with clone size, are taken from TCRdb and not from the paper's own processing. The table for this sample lists fewer than 550,000 distinct CDR3 sequences; approximately 20% of them were counted only once. The ten largest clones represent roughly 8.4% of the sample.

The chain uses TRBV2 and TRBJ2-7, with 9 junctional bases fitting TRBD1. Material: PBMCs or a T cell subset sorted from them (not recorded which). The clonotype comes from an adult woman who had mild COVID-19 (a few samples of this study predate the infection). The sample titles of this study are shuffled in the database, so cell type and time point are left out; the donor was told from shared clones. This receptor carries the CDR3 CASSEWDRATYEQYF. At the DNA level, the sequence is TGTGCCAGCAGTGAATGGGACAGGGCGACCTACGAGCAGTACTTC.